This passage covers 32 T cell receptor beta chains from one sample sequenced in a study of blood T cell repertoires in COVID-19. Profiled with immunoSEQ multiplex PCR; TCRdb holds only in-frame clones, not every one. The table has hundreds of thousands of clones, around 88% seen once. The specimen sequenced was PBMCs or T cells enriched from blood (not recorded which). The receptors stem from a woman in her thirties who had recovered from COVID-19.

This clone has only one observation. The rearrangement joins TRBV4-3 to TRBJ1-6, with D uncertain. This CDR3 spans 17 amino acids. Trimming left V 4 bases short and J 0 bases short, with 13 bases between. The V gene's germline CDR1 is LGHNA and CDR2 YSLEER. The CDR3 reads CASSRIRVNSYNSPLHF. Here the CDR3 DNA reads TGCGCCAGCAGCCGGATCCGGGTCAACTCCTATAATTCACCCCTCCACTTT.

The V and J genes are TRBV11-2 and TRBJ1-1; D remains unclear. CDR3 length equals 13 residues. V lost 7 bases and J lost 1, with 10 bases in between. CDR1 SGHAT and CDR2 FQNNGV come from the germline V gene. The CDR3 loop reads CASKGVRNTEAFF. The CDR3 DNA reads as TGTGCCAGCAAAGGAGTGAGGAACACTGAAGCTTTCTTT.

V usage is TRBV24-1 and J usage is TRBJ1-2, with TRBD1 matching 7 bases. The CDR3 contains 13 residues. Germline assignment: CDR1 KGHDR and CDR2 SFDVKD. Trimming at V came to 5 bases and at J to 8 bases, leaving 7 bases not matched to a gene. CDR3 region: CATSAWGTAGYTF. The DNA of the CDR3 is TGTGCCACCAGTGCGTGGGGGACAGCAGGCTACACCTTC.

V is TRBV4-1 and J is TRBJ2-3; D may be TRBD2 (5 bases). The germline V and J ends were trimmed by 0 bases and 4 bases, with 23 bases remaining between them. Germline-derived CDR1 and CDR2 are MGHRA and YSYEKL. The CDR3 totals 19 residues. The chain's CDR3 is CASSQDLLVERGGPDTQYF. In nucleotides, the CDR3 is TGCGCCAGCAGCCAAGATCTTCTAGTGGAGAGAGGAGGACCAGATACGCAGTATTTT.

The genes are TRBV3-1 (or the pseudogene TRBV3-2) and TRBJ1-1, with 8 bases that match TRBD1. Germline CDR1 is LGHDT and CDR2 is YNNKEL (reference sequence). CDR3 length: 15 residues. With 1 base clipped from V and 0 bases from J, the junction kept 1 base outside the gene matches. This chain's CDR3 is CASSQADRVNTEAFF. CDR3 DNA: TGTGCCAGCAGCCAAGCGGACAGGGTGAACACTGAAGCTTTCTTT.

This clone has more than one count but fewer than ten. The CDR3 here is CASSVAGDTEAFF. In nucleotides, the CDR3 is TGTGCCAGCAGCGTAGCAGGGGACACTGAAGCTTTCTTT. This sequence joins TRBV9 and TRBJ1-1; D is perhaps TRBD1 (6 bases). The germline V gene encodes CDR1 SGDLS and CDR2 YYNGEE. The V end lost 0 bases, the J end lost 3 bases, and 6 bases lay between the germline ends. The CDR3 covers 13 residues.

The chain employs TRBV7-3 and TRBJ2-4, with TRBD1 matching over 7 bases. The J segment lost 0 bases and the V segment lost 3 bases, leaving 2 bases of the junction unmatched. Looked up from germline, CDR1 is SGHTA and CDR2 is FQGTGA. CDR3 length: 15 amino acids. DNA for the CDR3: TGTGCCAGCAGCTTCCACAGGGGAGCCAAAAACATTCAGTACTTC. This codes for CASSFHRGAKNIQYF.

The chain joins TRBV4-3 to TRBJ2-7; possibly TRBD1 for D (6 bases). Trimming pared 5 bases from V and 7 bases from J, leaving 18 bases between. The CDR3 has 14 residues. The germline V gene encodes CDR1 LGHNA and CDR2 YSLEER. CDR3 sequence reads: CASSAVGDNAEQYF. The DNA of the CDR3 is TGCGCCAGCAGCGCGGTGGGGGACAACGCGGAGCAGTACTTC.

The V call is TRBV11-3, the J call TRBJ1-1, with 8 bases that match TRBD1. CDR3 size: 14 residues. Losses at the gene ends were 2 bases for V and 3 bases for J; bases not matched to a gene: 2. The germline V gene encodes CDR1 SGHNT and CDR2 YENEEA. This CDR3 is CASSLTGGDTEAFF. DNA for the CDR3: TGTGCCAGCAGCTTAACAGGGGGGGACACTGAAGCTTTCTTT.

This clone was observed a single time. The V call is TRBV28, the J call TRBJ1-1, with 7 bases identical to TRBD1. This CDR3 comprises 16 residues. Trimming removed 4 bases from V and 2 bases from J; junction bases left unmatched: 10. The germline CDR1 and CDR2 sequences are MDHEN and SYDVKM. In DNA, the CDR3 is TGTGCCAGCAGTTCCCCGGCGGCAGGGGGTAACACTGAAGCTTTCTTT. This translates into CASSSPAAGGNTEAFF.

On this clone itself: Other DNA variants within this sample encode the same CDR3. The genes are TRBV29-1 and TRBJ1-1, with D possibly matching TRBD1 (6 bases). The V and J ends lost 0 bases and 5 bases respectively, with 10 bases between them. The CDR3 consists of 13 residues. Germline CDR1 SQVTM, CDR2 ANQGSEA. The CDR3 DNA is TGCAGCGTTGAAGAGGGAGGGGGGACTGAAGCTTTCTTT. It yields the protein CSVEEGGGTEAFF.

The V call is TRBV3-1 (or the pseudogene TRBV3-2), the J call TRBJ2-7; TRBD2 matches at 8 bases. J gave up 4 bases and V 1 base, and 6 bases lay outside the gene matches. The CDR3 extends over 15 amino acids. Germline CDR1 LGHDT, CDR2 YNNKEL (reference sequence). CDR3 residues: CASSQGTGGRYEQYF. DNA for the CDR3: TGTGCCAGCAGCCAAGGAACGGGAGGGCGTTACGAGCAGTACTTC.

This chain uses TRBV6-2 or TRBV6-3 with TRBJ1-2, with TRBD1 identical over 9 bases. Germline CDR1 MNHEY, CDR2 SVGEGT. The CDR3 is 14 residues long. V lost 5 bases and J lost 2; bases outside the gene matches: 3. The DNA for the CDR3 is TGTGCCAGCAGTCTCGGGACAGGGAACTATGGCTACACCTTC. It translates to CASSLGTGNYGYTF.

V is TRBV5-4 and J is TRBJ2-3; unclear D gene. The CDR3 contains 15 residues. Trimming cost V 0 bases and J 0 bases, with 8 bases left between them. Germline CDR1 SGHNT, CDR2 YYREEE (reference sequence). For the CDR3, the DNA is TGTGCCAGCAGCTTGGATAGCCTTAGCACAGATACGCAGTATTTT. Translating gives CASSLDSLSTDTQYF.

The chain couples TRBV5-8 to TRBJ2-7; tentative D call: TRBD1 (5 bases). CDR1 is SGHTS, CDR2 YDEGEE, per germline. The CDR3 spans 14 residues. The ends were cut back, 1 base at V and 1 base at J, with 9 bases in the middle. The CDR3, as DNA: TGTGCCAGCAGCTTGCAGGGTCCATCCTACGAGCAGTACTTC. Protein: CASSLQGPSYEQYF.

The J gene is TRBJ2-2, the V gene TRBV4-1, with D possibly TRBD2 on 5 matching bases. Trimming took off 0 bases at V and 2 bases at J, with 10 bases between the two ends. The CDR3 extends over 16 amino acids. Per germline, CDR1 MGHRA and CDR2 YSYEKL. CDR3 region: CASSQEDWTNTGELFF. In DNA, the CDR3 is TGCGCCAGCAGCCAAGAGGATTGGACTAACACCGGGGAGCTGTTTTTT.

CDR3 region: CASSYPPGAGGTEAFF. DNA for the CDR3: TGTGCCAGCAGTTACCCCCCGGGGGCAGGGGGAACTGAAGCTTTCTTT. This rearrangement joins TRBV6-7 to TRBJ1-1; 7 positions agree with TRBD1. TRBV6-7 is designated an ORF whose function remains uncertain. The junction had 11 bases not matched to a gene; V was cut back by 2 bases and J by 5 bases. The CDR3 totals 16 residues.

The gene calls are TRBV19 and TRBJ2-7; a weak D match, TRBD2 (6 bases). Germline V gene lookup returns CDR1 LNHDA and CDR2 SQIVND (reference sequence). The V and J ends lost 4 bases and 5 bases respectively, with 15 bases between them. The CDR3 runs to 14 residues. The chain's CDR3 is CASSNQGLQDEQYF. The CDR3 DNA follows: TGTGCCAGTAGTAATCAGGGACTTCAGGACGAGCAGTACTTC.

The chain carries TRBV7-3 and TRBJ2-7; D uncertain. Germline V gene data show CDR1 as SGHTA and CDR2 as FQGTGA. The V end was cut by 2 bases, the J end by 2 bases, with 13 bases between. This CDR3 spans 15 amino acids. The CDR3 spells CASSLSDNPTYEQYF. Here the CDR3 DNA reads TGTGCCAGCAGCTTATCCGACAATCCGACCTACGAGCAGTACTTC.

V gene TRBV28 combines with J gene TRBJ1-3; 8 nucleotides match TRBD1. The CDR3 is 13 residues long. With 6 bases clipped from V and 8 bases from J, the junction kept 6 bases outside the gene matches. CDR1 and CDR2 (germline): MDHEN, SYDVKM. CDR3 DNA: TGTGCCAGCAGCCCAGGACAGGGTTACACCATATATTTT. As protein: CASSPGQGYTIYF.

The chain uses TRBV4-2 and TRBJ2-2; 7 nucleotides line up with TRBD1. This CDR3 has 20 residues. CDR1 is LGHNA and CDR2 is YNFKEQ in the germline V gene. The J segment lost 4 bases and the V segment lost 4 bases, leaving 21 bases of the junction unmatched. The DNA for the CDR3 is TGTGCCAGCAGCCCCTTTCATTTCTACCCAAGGGGACAGTTCACCGGGGAGCTGTTTTTT. It is translated as CASSPFHFYPRGQFTGELFF.

The CDR3 region is CSVDREISYNEQFF. The CDR3 region has the DNA TGCAGCGTCGATCGGGAGATCTCCTACAATGAGCAGTTCTTC. The rearrangement uses TRBV29-1 and TRBJ2-1; a possible D gene is TRBD2 (6 bases). This CDR3 is 14 amino acids long. The germline V and J ends were trimmed by 6 bases and 0 bases, with 12 bases remaining between them. The germline gives CDR1 SQVTM, CDR2 ANQGSEA.

In regard to this clone: Distinct nucleotide sequences in the sample also encode this CDR3. The chain carries TRBV20-1 and TRBJ1-2; D unresolved. V was cut by 3 bases and J by 4 bases, with 6 bases left in between. The CDR3 sequence is 11 residues long. Germline V lookup: CDR1 DFQATT, CDR2 SNEGSKA (reference sequence). This chain's CDR3 is CSASSGYGYTF. CDR3 DNA sequence: TGCAGTGCTAGCTCGGGCTATGGCTACACCTTC.

This chain connects TRBV6-5 to TRBJ2-3; no reliable D call. With 7 bases removed from V and 0 bases from J, the gap between germline ends came to 5 bases. CDR1 and CDR2 (germline): MNHEY, SVGAGI. CDR3 length: 12 amino acids. The CDR3 nucleotides read TGTGCCAGCATATCGAGCACAGATACGCAGTATTTT. Translating it yields CASISSTDTQYF.

This clone was seen a few times. The CDR3 DNA follows: TGTGCCAGCTCAGGGGGCGTTAGTTTTTACGAGCAGTACTTC. Its protein is CASSGGVSFYEQYF. The V and J genes are TRBV9 and TRBJ2-7, with 8 bases aligning to TRBD1. V shed 7 bases and J 4 bases; nucleotides not matched to a gene: 10. The germline CDR1 and CDR2 sequences are SGDLS and YYNGEE. CDR3 length equals 14 residues. Based on the CDR3 plus reference TRBV9 and TRBJ2-7, the full variable domain is DSGVTQTPKHLITATGQRVTLRCSPRSGDLSVYWYQQSLDQGLQFLIQYYNGEERAKGNILERFSAQQFPDLHSELNLSSLELGDSALYFCASSGGVSFYEQYFGPGTRLTVT.

V usage is TRBV19 and J usage is TRBJ1-2, with 7 bases fitting TRBD1. The length of the CDR3 is 13 residues. Trimming took 8 bases from V and 8 from J; bases not matched to a gene: 11. Germline-derived CDR1 and CDR2 are LNHDA and SQIVND (reference sequence). Here the CDR3 DNA reads TGTGCCAGTCGGCCCCGGGACAGCTCGGGCTACACCTTC. It translates to CASRPRDSSGYTF. The whole variable domain, filled in from reference TRBV19 and TRBJ1-2, reads DGGITQSPKYLFRKEGQNVTLSCEQNLNHDAMYWYRQDPGQGLRLIYYSQIVNDFQKGDIAEGYSVSREKKESFPLTVTSAQKNPTAFYLCASRPRDSSGYTFGSGTRLTVV.

This clone was detected once. The gene calls are TRBV4-3 and TRBJ1-1; D may be TRBD1 (6 bases). V lost 2 bases to trimming and J lost 4 bases, with 11 bases between them. The germline gives CDR1 LGHNA, CDR2 YSLEER. This CDR3 region has 14 residues. CDR3 sequence: CASSQSRGSTEAFF. The DNA for the CDR3 is TGCGCCAGCAGCCAATCAAGGGGGAGCACTGAAGCTTTCTTT.

The chain uses TRBV3-1 (or the pseudogene TRBV3-2) and TRBJ2-7; maybe TRBD1 (6 bases). Germline V lookup: CDR1 LGHDT, CDR2 YNNKEL (reference sequence). The CDR3 is 14 residues long. Trimming left V 0 bases short and J 6 bases short, with 12 bases between. For the CDR3, the DNA is TGTGCCAGCAGCCAAGATGGCTTCAGGGGCGAGCAGTACTTC. Translation gives CASSQDGFRGEQYF.

CDR3 coding DNA: TGTGCCAGCAGCCAGCGTAGCGGGAGGGCCGTGAACATTCAGTACTTC. Translation: CASSQRSGRAVNIQYF. The rearrangement uses TRBV3-1 (or the pseudogene TRBV3-2) and TRBJ2-4; 11 positions agree with TRBD2. Germline CDR1 reads LGHDT; CDR2 reads YNNKEL (reference sequence). V was clipped by 3 bases and J by 7 bases; unmatched bases: 8. The CDR3 has 16 residues.

This CDR3 reads CASSQAGLAFTYEQYF. As DNA, the CDR3 is TGTGCCAGCAGCCAAGCTGGACTAGCGTTTACCTACGAGCAGTACTTC. J is TRBJ2-7 and V is TRBV14, with 9 bases lining up with TRBD2. CDR1 SGHDN and CDR2 FVKESK come from the germline V gene. J gave up 2 bases and V 1 base, and 6 bases lay outside the gene matches. CDR3 length equals 16 residues.

The V call is TRBV7-9, the J call TRBJ2-1, with D uncertain. Trimming removed 1 base at V and 6 bases at J, with 4 bases between. The CDR3 has 12 amino acids. In germline, CDR1 is SEHNR, CDR2 FQNEAQ (reference sequence). The CDR3 region is CASSLDFNEQFF. In nucleotides, the CDR3 is TGTGCCAGCAGCTTAGACTTCAATGAGCAGTTCTTC.

This chain links TRBV28 with TRBJ2-7; TRBD2 aligns across 12 bases. The trim removed 3 bases at V and 0 bases at J, leaving 3 bases unmatched. CDR1 is MDHEN, CDR2 SYDVKM, per germline. The length of the CDR3 is 16 residues. The CDR3 sequence: CASSFTSGRNSYEQYF. The DNA for the CDR3 is TGTGCCAGCAGTTTCACTAGCGGGAGGAACTCCTACGAGCAGTACTTC.